The present T cell receptor beta chain was sequenced within a study of T cell responses to AZD1222 COVID-19 vaccine. Using immunoSEQ multiplex PCR, the repertoire was profiled, and TCRdb retains in-frame clones only, with some absent. The data contain some 150,000 clones, over 75% of them singletons. Study results and caveats: It was only a handful of AZD1222 recipients who were seropositive at baseline.

Germline V gives CDR1 MDHEN, CDR2 SYDVKM. The CDR3 runs 16 residues. J was trimmed by 1 base and V by 2 bases; bases with no gene match: 6. Details on this clone: The antigen is unknown.

The sequences come from peripheral blood, collected 28 days after the second dose of the MenACWY control vaccine. The receptor was isolated from an adult who received the MenACWY meningococcal vaccine as a control. The J gene is TRBJ1-1, the V gene TRBV28, with 8 bases aligning to TRBD1. CDR3 sequence reads: CASSLIGGTGNTEAFF. In nucleotides, the CDR3 is TGTGCCAGCAGTTTAATAGGTGGGACAGGGAACACTGAAGCTTTCTTT.